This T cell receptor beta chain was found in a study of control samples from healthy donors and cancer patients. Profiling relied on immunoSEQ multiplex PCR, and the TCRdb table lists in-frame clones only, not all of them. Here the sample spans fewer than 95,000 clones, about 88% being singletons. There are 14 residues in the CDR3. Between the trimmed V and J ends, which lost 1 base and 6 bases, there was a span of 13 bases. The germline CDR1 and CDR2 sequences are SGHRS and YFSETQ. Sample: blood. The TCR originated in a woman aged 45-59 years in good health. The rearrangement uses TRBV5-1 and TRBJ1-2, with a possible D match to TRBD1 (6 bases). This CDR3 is CASSLLGGKHGYTF. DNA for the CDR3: TGCGCCAGCAGCTTGCTGGGGGGCAAACATGGCTACACCTTC.